Below, 27 T cell receptor beta chains from the same sample are listed, as sequenced in a study of blood T cell repertoires in COVID-19. The table came from immunoSEQ multiplex PCR; TCRdb's copy has only in-frame clones and leaves some out. The sample records 45,000 to 60,000 clones, approximately 85% being singletons. The material sequenced was peripheral blood. These receptors all stem from a human donor in a cohort sampled during active COVID-19.

J is TRBJ2-1 and V is TRBV14; the match to TRBD2 covers 10 bases. CDR1 is SGHDN and CDR2 is FVKESK in the germline V gene. This CDR3 is built from 15 residues. With 8 bases clipped from V and 7 bases from J, the junction kept 11 bases outside the gene matches. CDR3 amino acids: CASLPTGLAMNEQFF. The CDR3 nucleotides read TGTGCCAGCCTCCCGACGGGACTAGCGATGAATGAGCAGTTCTTC. Based on the CDR3 plus reference TRBV14 and TRBJ2-1, the full variable domain is EAGVTQFPSHSVIEKGQTVTLRCDPISGHDNLYWYRRVMGKEIKFLLHFVKESKQDESGMPNNRFLAERTGGTYSTLKVQPAELEDSGVYFCASLPTGLAMNEQFFGPGTRLTVL.

The rearrangement joins TRBV4-2 to TRBJ1-1, with D possibly matching TRBD1 (5 bases). Trimming shortened V by 1 base and J by 1 base, and 10 bases separated the two germline ends. Looked up from germline, CDR1 is LGHNA and CDR2 is YNFKEQ. This CDR3 has 15 residues. This CDR3 is CASSQAGVKNTEAFF. The DNA of the CDR3 is TGTGCCAGCAGCCAAGCGGGGGTAAAGAACACTGAAGCTTTCTTT.

This rearrangement joins TRBV18 to TRBJ2-1; 7 bases align to TRBD2. Germline V gene data show CDR1 as KGHSH and CDR2 as LQKENI. The CDR3 length is 15 residues. Trimming at V came to 2 bases and at J to 5 bases, leaving 6 bases not matched to a gene. The DNA for the CDR3 is TGTGCCAGCTCACCAAGTCTAGCGGCTAACAATGAGCAGTTCTTC. As protein: CASSPSLAANNEQFF.

This clone was counted only a few times. This chain links TRBV7-9 with TRBJ1-4, with a weak D call TRBD1 (5 bases). V was pared by 3 bases and J by 6 bases, with 17 bases between. The CDR3 is made up of 16 amino acids. CDR1 is SEHNR and CDR2 is FQNEAQ in the germline V gene (reference sequence). In DNA form, the CDR3 reads TGTGCCAGCAGCTTTGGTGGGGGGACCTGGGATGAAAAACTGTTTTTT. Amino acid sequence: CASSFGGGTWDEKLFF.

The chain joins TRBV4-2 to TRBJ2-5; 12 bases are shared with TRBD2. Trimming at V came to 2 bases and at J to 5 bases, leaving 6 bases not matched to a gene. Germline V CDR1 and CDR2: LGHNA, YNFKEQ. The CDR3 is 16 amino acids. As DNA, the CDR3 is TGTGCCAGCAGCCAAACGACTAGCGGGAGAAGTGAGACCCAGTACTTC. Translated: CASSQTTSGRSETQYF.

The V and J genes are TRBV4-2 and TRBJ2-1, with 12 bases identical to TRBD2. The germline gives CDR1 LGHNA, CDR2 YNFKEQ. V was pared by 4 bases and J by 6 bases, with 4 bases of the junction left unmatched. The CDR3 is 15 residues long. The chain's CDR3 is CASSPGTSGPNEQFF. The CDR3 nucleotides are TGTGCCAGCAGCCCCGGGACTAGCGGGCCCAATGAGCAGTTCTTC.

The chain joins TRBV10-1 to TRBJ2-7; TRBD2 is a possible D gene (5 bases). V was trimmed by 8 bases and J by 3 bases, leaving 14 bases between them. Looked up from germline, CDR1 is WNHNN and CDR2 is SYGVQD (reference sequence). The CDR3 has 13 residues. This CDR3 is CASGGLRVYEQYF. DNA of the CDR3: TGCGCCAGCGGAGGACTTAGAGTCTACGAGCAGTACTTC.

About this clone: One junction end disagrees with the germline gene, perhaps due to a read error. At the DNA level, this CDR3 is encoded by other sequences in the same sample as well. The CDR3 DNA follows: TGCGCCAGCAGCCGCCAACCCGGGACAGGGGGGGGAAACACCATATATTTT. Protein: CASSRQPGTGGGNTIYF. J is TRBJ1-3 and V is TRBV7-2; TRBD1 matches 11 bases. Germline V gene sequence: CDR1 SGHTA, CDR2 FQGNSA. The CDR3 runs to 17 residues.

This clone was counted once. This rearrangement joins TRBV5-4 to TRBJ2-3, with 8 bases that match TRBD1. Germline V gives CDR1 SGHNT, CDR2 YYREEE (reference sequence). CDR3 length equals 15 residues. Trimming cost V 1 base and J 4 bases; bases outside gene matches: 5. The CDR3 nucleotides read TGTGCCAGCAGCTTGAGGGCAGGGGGCCCAGATACGCAGTATTTT. This gives the protein CASSLRAGGPDTQYF.

The chain employs TRBV27 and TRBJ2-1; 7 bases line up with TRBD1. This CDR3 contains 13 residues. Per germline, CDR1 MNHEY and CDR2 SMNVEV (reference sequence). Trimming removed 6 bases from V and 8 bases from J; junction bases left unmatched: 7. The chain's CDR3 is CASRRQGGDEQFF. CDR3 bases: TGTGCCAGCAGAAGACAGGGCGGCGATGAGCAGTTCTTC.

The chain couples TRBV3-1 (or the pseudogene TRBV3-2) to TRBJ1-5; 8 nucleotides match TRBD1. The CDR3 is made up of 14 amino acids. V shed 2 bases, J shed 6 bases, and the junction held 3 bases outside the gene matches. Germline CDR1 is LGHDT and CDR2 is YNNKEL (reference sequence). This chain's CDR3 is CASSQSGGVQPQHF. CDR3 in DNA: TGTGCCAGCAGCCAATCAGGGGGCGTTCAGCCCCAGCATTTT.

The sample holds one count of this clone. This sequence joins TRBV5-4 and TRBJ2-2; D not resolved. V lost 4 bases to trimming and J lost 5 bases, with 15 bases between them. The CDR3 has 15 residues. CDR1 and CDR2 (germline): SGHNT, YYREEE (reference sequence). CDR3 region: CASSPVVAGTGELFF. Here the CDR3 DNA reads TGTGCCAGCAGCCCCGTAGTCGCCGGGACCGGGGAGCTGTTTTTT.

The V and J genes are TRBV5-8 and TRBJ1-6, with 7 positions matching TRBD1. Per the germline V gene, CDR1 is SGHTS and CDR2 is YDEGEE. The CDR3 totals 20 residues. Trimming removed 2 bases from V and 1 base from J; junction bases left unmatched: 15. The CDR3, as DNA: TGTGCCAGCAGCTTTTCTTCAGGGGGACCACCACATTCCTATAATTCACCCCTCCACTTT. Its protein product is CASSFSSGGPPHSYNSPLHF.

This clone was recorded once. The CDR3 is CASSGGTSGGARETQYF. For the CDR3, the DNA is TGTGCCAGCAGCGGAGGAACTAGCGGGGGGGCCAGGGAGACCCAGTACTTC. V gene TRBV9 combines with J gene TRBJ2-5; 13 nucleotides align to TRBD2. Trimming at V came to 3 bases and at J to 5 bases, leaving 10 bases not matched to a gene. The CDR3 has 17 residues. CDR1 SGDLS and CDR2 YYNGEE come from the germline V gene.

The chain couples TRBV11-2 to TRBJ2-3, with 9 bases aligning to TRBD2. V lost 3 bases to trimming and J lost 0 bases; unmatched junction nucleotides: 7. Germline lookup yields CDR1 SGHAT and CDR2 FQNNGV. The CDR3 contains 17 residues. The chain's CDR3 is CASSFGRLAASTDTQYF. CDR3 coding DNA: TGTGCCAGCAGCTTCGGAAGACTAGCGGCCAGCACAGATACGCAGTATTTT.

This clone has just one count. V is TRBV6-5 and J is TRBJ2-5, with 10 bases aligning to TRBD2. Germline V gene lookup returns CDR1 MNHEY and CDR2 SVGAGI. The ends lost 6 bases at V and 4 bases at J; junction bases unmatched: 8. This CDR3 has 15 amino acids. CDR3 region: CASSPTSGMAETQYF. The CDR3 region has the DNA TGTGCCAGCAGCCCCACTAGCGGGATGGCAGAGACCCAGTACTTC.

This clone was observed a few times. The chain carries TRBV7-2 and TRBJ1-2; the match to TRBD1 covers 7 bases. CDR3 length: 15 residues. Germline V CDR1 and CDR2: SGHTA, FQGNSA. The trim removed 2 bases at V and 6 bases at J, leaving 9 bases unmatched. The CDR3, as DNA: TGTGCCAGCAGCTTACACGGGCAGGGGGAGAATGGCTACACCTTC. Translated, it gives CASSLHGQGENGYTF.

The chain couples TRBV28 to TRBJ2-7; 9 nucleotides match TRBD1. Looked up from germline, CDR1 is MDHEN and CDR2 is SYDVKM. Trimming removed 6 bases from V and 7 bases from J; junction bases left unmatched: 10. CDR3 length: 14 residues. This CDR3 is CASSSTGTGNEQYF. In DNA form, the CDR3 reads TGTGCCAGCAGCTCCACCGGGACAGGGAATGAGCAGTACTTC.

The chain combines TRBV28 with TRBJ1-2; TRBD1 matches 9 bases. The CDR3 is made up of 13 amino acids. The V segment lost 6 bases and the J segment 6 bases; nucleotides outside the gene matches: 5. Germline V gene data show CDR1 as MDHEN and CDR2 as SYDVKM. The DNA of the CDR3 is TGTGCCAGCAGCCCTCGGGACAGGGATGGCTACACCTTC. Encoded protein: CASSPRDRDGYTF.

The chain employs TRBV18 and TRBJ1-6; possibly TRBD1 for D (6 bases). V shed 3 bases and J shed 6 bases, with 12 bases lying between them. Germline CDR1 KGHSH, CDR2 LQKENI. The CDR3 has 15 amino acids. CDR3 loop: CASSPKGQINSPLHF. CDR3 in DNA: TGTGCCAGCTCACCCAAAGGACAGATTAATTCACCCCTCCACTTT. The complete variable domain, with remaining parts taken from reference TRBV18 and TRBJ1-6, reads NAGVMQNPRHLVRRRGQEARLRCSPMKGHSHVYWYRQLPEEGLKFMVYLQKENIIDESGMPKERFSAEFPKEGPSILRIQQVVRGDSAAYFCASSPKGQINSPLHFGNGTRLTVT.

As to this clone: At one end, the junction sequence differs from germline, possibly due to a read error. The rearrangement uses TRBV4-2 and TRBJ2-5, with D possibly being TRBD1 (6 bases). This CDR3 spans 15 amino acids. Germline V CDR1 and CDR2: LGHNA, YNFKEQ. CDR3 DNA sequence: TGTGCCAGCAGCAAAGAGACAGGACTTGGCGAGACCCAGTACTTC. Residues: CASSKETGLGETQYF.

This rearrangement joins TRBV5-4 to TRBJ2-2; perhaps TRBD1 as D (6 bases). V lost 0 bases and J lost 1, with 10 bases in between. In germline, CDR1 is SGHNT, CDR2 YYREEE (reference sequence). The CDR3 totals 16 residues. CDR3 region: CASSLAGAMNTGELFF. Here the CDR3 DNA reads TGTGCCAGCAGCTTGGCAGGGGCCATGAACACCGGGGAGCTGTTTTTT.

A few counts support this clone. The chain employs TRBV7-2 and TRBJ1-5; D is uncertain. Trimming took 1 base from V and 4 from J, leaving 11 bases between them. In germline, CDR1 is SGHTA, CDR2 FQGNSA. This CDR3 has 15 amino acids. DNA for the CDR3: TGTGCCAGCAGCTTAGACCCAGGCTTAAATCAGCCCCAGCATTTT. It codes for CASSLDPGLNQPQHF.

This clone was seen a few times. The chain employs TRBV28 and TRBJ1-1; 7 nucleotides match TRBD1. The CDR3 loop spans 13 amino acids. Looked up from germline, CDR1 is MDHEN and CDR2 is SYDVKM. The V segment lost 4 bases and the J segment 10 bases; nucleotides outside the gene matches: 9. The CDR3 sequence is CASSSDRARGAFF. The CDR3 DNA follows: TGTGCCAGCAGTTCCGACAGGGCGAGAGGAGCTTTCTTT.

Concerning this clone itself: An end of the junction does not agree with germline; a read error may underlie this. This chain connects TRBV2 to TRBJ2-7; no clear D. This CDR3 has 12 residues. CDR1 SNHLY and CDR2 FYNNEI come from the germline V gene. CDR3 nucleotides: TGTGCCAGCAGTGAAGCGCGCAGAAAGAGGCGATTC. This sequence encodes CASSEARRKRRF.

The chain carries TRBV20-1 and TRBJ2-7; TRBD2 agrees at 9 bases. The CDR3 consists of 14 residues. CDR1 is DFQATT and CDR2 is SNEGSKA in the germline V gene (reference sequence). J was trimmed by 4 bases and V by 3 bases; bases with no gene match: 7. The CDR3 spells CSASKSSGDYEQYF. The CDR3, as DNA: TGCAGTGCTAGTAAGTCTAGCGGGGATTACGAGCAGTACTTC.

The chain combines TRBV10-3 with TRBJ1-6; 8 bases line up with TRBD1. Trimming cost V 5 bases and J 4 bases; bases outside gene matches: 10. CDR1 and CDR2 from the germline V gene are ENHRY and SYGVKD. This CDR3 has 17 amino acids. DNA for the CDR3: TGTGCCATCAGTCAGACCGACAGGGGACCTTATAATTCACCCCTCCACTTT. Translating it yields CAISQTDRGPYNSPLHF.